This T cell receptor (beta chain) was sequenced in a study of cytomegalovirus exposure and HLA in healthy donors. CDR1 SGHRS and CDR2 YFSETQ come from the germline V gene. This CDR3 spans 14 amino acids. J gave up 4 bases and V 3 bases, and 7 bases lay outside the gene matches. With 60 Vbeta and 13 Jbeta primers, the PCR was carried out. Only in-frame clones appear in the TCRdb table, and some are missing; sequencing was by immunoSEQ multiplex PCR. The top ten clones hold around 1% of a sample with 160,000 or so clones, roughly 84% of them seen once. This clone was detected a few times. The origin of this receptor is a man aged 30 to 39 in good health and CMV-seronegative. The rearrangement uses TRBV5-1 and TRBJ2-7; 7 bases are shared with TRBD2. Sequences were obtained from PBMCs. The CDR3 here is CASSWGGTLYEQYF. CDR3 bases: TGCGCCAGCAGCTGGGGAGGGACTTTATACGAGCAGTACTTC.